This record covers a single T cell receptor (beta chain). Its cognate antigen is unknown. In germline, CDR1 is MNHEY, CDR2 SVGEGT. V gave up 4 bases and J gave up 1 base, with 7 bases separating them. The CDR3 covers 13 residues. This record comes from a study of CD4 T cells in relation to SARS-CoV-2 and coronaviruses. Findings of the study overall: About 65% of donors had memory CD4+ clonotypes crossrecognizing SARS-CoV-2 and common cold coronavirus spike.

The repertoire was sequenced with immunoSEQ multiplex PCR; TCRdb's copy has only in-frame clones and lacks some. The table lists about 21,000 clones, 65% to 85% of them singletons, with about a sixth in the top ten. CD4+ T cells from unexposed donors were obtained before the COVID-19 pandemic (2011-2018). CD4+ T cells were isolated from the cells after 10 days of culture. The chain combines TRBV6-2 or TRBV6-3 with TRBJ1-1; maybe TRBD1 (5 bases). The receptor was isolated from a human donor in good health. The sample was CD4+ T cells from PBMCs, cultured in vitro. The CDR3 reads CASSLTENTEAFF. The DNA of the CDR3 is TGTGCCAGCAGTTTGACAGAGAACACTGAAGCTTTCTTT.